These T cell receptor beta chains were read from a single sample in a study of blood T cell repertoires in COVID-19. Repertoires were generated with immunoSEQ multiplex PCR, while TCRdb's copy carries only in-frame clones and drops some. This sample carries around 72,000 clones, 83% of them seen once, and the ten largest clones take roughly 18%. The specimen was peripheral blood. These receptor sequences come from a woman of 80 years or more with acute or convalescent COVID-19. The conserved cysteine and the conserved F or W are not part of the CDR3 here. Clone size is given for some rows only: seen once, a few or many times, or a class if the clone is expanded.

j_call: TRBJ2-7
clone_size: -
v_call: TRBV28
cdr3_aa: ASSLGWTVHPYEQY

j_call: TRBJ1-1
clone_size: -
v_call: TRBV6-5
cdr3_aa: ASRLDRANTEAF

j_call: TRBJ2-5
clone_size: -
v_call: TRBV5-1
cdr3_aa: ASSLQGAGPPEETQY

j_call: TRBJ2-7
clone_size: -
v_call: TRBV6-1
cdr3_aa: ASSEITIYEQY

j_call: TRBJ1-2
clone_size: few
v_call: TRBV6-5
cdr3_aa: ASSPREKNYGYT

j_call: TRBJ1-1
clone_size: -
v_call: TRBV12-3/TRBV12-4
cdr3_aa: ASSSSGSTEAF

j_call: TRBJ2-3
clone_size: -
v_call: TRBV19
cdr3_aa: ASSIEKGTSTDTQY

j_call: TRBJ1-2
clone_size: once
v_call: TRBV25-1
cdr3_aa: ASSDTGRYGYT

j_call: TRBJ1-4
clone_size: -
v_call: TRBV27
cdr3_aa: ASRTTGGVSFGEKLF

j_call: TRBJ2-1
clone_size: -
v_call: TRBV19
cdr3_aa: ASSLRGVGYNEQF

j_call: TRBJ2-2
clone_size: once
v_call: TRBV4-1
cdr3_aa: ASSQDWSSGRLEGGELF

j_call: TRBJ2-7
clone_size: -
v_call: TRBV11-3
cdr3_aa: ASSLRGQGAGEQY

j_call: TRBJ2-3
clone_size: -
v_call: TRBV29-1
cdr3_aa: SVEKGTPSTDTQY

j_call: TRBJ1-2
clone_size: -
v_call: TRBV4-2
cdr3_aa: ASSQADFYGYT

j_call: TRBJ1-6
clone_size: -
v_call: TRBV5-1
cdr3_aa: ASSLGAGIDSPLH

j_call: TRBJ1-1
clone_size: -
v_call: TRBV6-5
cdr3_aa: ASKQQGKGTEAF